One and the same sample provided the 27 T cell receptor beta chains below, sequenced in a study of T cell responses to AZD1222 COVID-19 vaccine. Profiled with immunoSEQ multiplex PCR; TCRdb holds only in-frame clones, not every one. The sample contains roughly 130,000 clones, roughly 88% of which appear only once. The material sequenced was peripheral blood, taken on day 0 of AZD1222 vaccination. The receptors were sampled from an adult in good health.

With regard to this clone: One end of the junction varies from germline; a read error may be responsible. This chain connects TRBV30 to TRBJ2-3, with 9 nucleotides matching TRBD2. Germline values: CDR1 GTSNPN, CDR2 SVGIG (reference sequence). The CDR3 sequence is 15 residues long. The CDR3 nucleotides read TGTGCCTGGAGTGTTCGGCGGGGGGGCCGGGATACGCCTCATTTT. Its translation is CAWSVRRGGRDTPHF.

This sequence joins TRBV9 and TRBJ2-1; D might be TRBD2 (5 bases). V was trimmed by 5 bases and J by 2 bases, leaving 11 bases between them. From germline, CDR1 is SGDLS and CDR2 YYNGEE. The CDR3 covers 14 residues. CDR3 nucleotides: TGTGCCAGCAGTCCCCGGGGAACCTACAATGAGCAGTTCTTC. Its protein is CASSPRGTYNEQFF.

Comment on this clone: Other DNA sequences in this sample translate to the same CDR3. This chain links TRBV12-3 or TRBV12-4 with TRBJ2-7; no reliable D call. The CDR3 covers 13 residues. Trimming cost V 1 base and J 4 bases, with 8 bases left between them. CDR3 region: CASSLVRNYEQYF. The CDR3 DNA is TGTGCCAGCAGTTTAGTCAGGAATTACGAGCAGTACTTC.

This chain uses TRBV4-1 with TRBJ1-4; maybe TRBD1 (5 bases). V lost 6 bases and J 2 bases, leaving 19 bases between the germline ends. The CDR3 consists of 17 residues. Germline CDR1 is MGHRA and CDR2 is YSYEKL. CDR3 coding DNA: TGCGCCAGCAGGAGGGACGAGGTATTTGGGACTAATGAAAAACTGTTTTTT. Translated, it gives CASRRDEVFGTNEKLFF.

The V call is TRBV7-2, the J call TRBJ2-2; 14 positions agree with TRBD2. J lost 7 bases, V lost 3 bases, and 7 bases had no gene match. This CDR3 comprises 17 residues. Germline assignment: CDR1 SGHTA and CDR2 FQGNSA. This CDR3 is CASSLGLAGVTRGELFF. The DNA for the CDR3 is TGTGCCAGCAGCTTGGGACTAGCGGGAGTGACACGCGGGGAGCTGTTTTTT.

The J gene is TRBJ2-5, the V gene TRBV27, with D possibly TRBD1 on 5 matching bases. Per germline, CDR1 MNHEY and CDR2 SMNVEV (reference sequence). Between the trimmed V and J ends, which lost 3 bases and 4 bases, there was a span of 12 bases. CDR3 length: 14 residues. The CDR3 loop is CASSFSGKAETQYF. CDR3 nucleotide sequence: TGTGCCAGCAGTTTTTCAGGGAAGGCAGAGACCCAGTACTTC.

This clone was observed a single time. V is TRBV29-1 and J is TRBJ2-7; TRBD1 matches at 9 bases. J lost 7 bases, V lost 1 base, and 2 bases had no gene match. This CDR3 has 12 amino acids. The germline V gene has CDR1 SQVTM and CDR2 ANQGSEA. CDR3 region: CSVEGQGGEQYF. The CDR3 DNA is TGCAGCGTTGAAGGACAGGGGGGGGAGCAGTACTTC.

This sequence joins TRBV7-2 and TRBJ1-2, with TRBD1 as a possible D gene (5 bases). This CDR3 comprises 14 residues. Between the trimmed V and J ends, which lost 4 bases and 2 bases, there was a span of 11 bases. Germline CDR1 is SGHTA and CDR2 is FQGNSA. The CDR3 reads CASSSTTANYGYTF. The CDR3 DNA reads TGTGCCAGCAGCTCTACGACAGCGAACTATGGCTACACCTTC.

The chain joins TRBV3-1 (or the pseudogene TRBV3-2) to TRBJ1-4, with 10 bases identical to TRBD1. Unmatched junction bases numbered 10, after V lost 5 bases and J lost 7 bases. Germline V gene lookup returns CDR1 LGHDT and CDR2 YNNKEL (reference sequence). This CDR3 is built from 16 residues. The CDR3 is CASSRTAGTGAEKLFF. CDR3 DNA: TGTGCCAGCAGCAGAACTGCCGGGACAGGGGCTGAAAAACTGTTTTTT.

The J gene is TRBJ2-1, the V gene TRBV9, with D maybe TRBD1 (5 bases). The CDR3 loop spans 16 amino acids. V was cut by 0 bases and J by 2 bases, with 12 bases left in between. The V gene's germline CDR1 is SGDLS and CDR2 YYNGEE. CDR3: CASSVGEDITYNEQFF. The CDR3 region has the DNA TGTGCCAGCAGCGTAGGCGAGGACATCACCTACAATGAGCAGTTCTTC.

Comment on this clone: One junction end disagrees with the germline gene, perhaps due to a read error. The rearrangement uses TRBV30 and TRBJ2-1; 9 nucleotides match TRBD2. Per the germline V gene, CDR1 is GTSNPN and CDR2 is SVGIG (reference sequence). The CDR3 runs to 15 residues. CDR3 bases: TGTGCTTGGAGTTTAGGGCGGGGGGGCCTCAATGAGCAGTTCTTC. Translation gives CAWSLGRGGLNEQFF.

The rearrangement joins TRBV10-1 to TRBJ1-6, with a tentative D call TRBD1 (5 bases). The CDR3 is 13 amino acids. Looked up from germline, CDR1 is WNHNN and CDR2 is SYGVQD (reference sequence). Trimming left V 2 bases short and J 6 bases short, with 5 bases between. CDR3 residues: CASSEDSNSPLHF. The CDR3 DNA follows: TGCGCCAGCAGTGAGGACAGTAATTCACCCCTCCACTTT.

The count of this clone is one. The chain employs TRBV5-1 and TRBJ2-5, with a tentative D call TRBD2 (6 bases). Germline V gene data show CDR1 as SGHRS and CDR2 as YFSETQ. This CDR3 contains 14 residues. Trimming left V 0 bases short and J 3 bases short, with 9 bases between. The CDR3 DNA reads TGCGCCAGCAGCTTGGCCTTAGCGGAAGAGACCCAGTACTTC. Protein product: CASSLALAEETQYF.

The gene calls are TRBV3-1 (or the pseudogene TRBV3-2) and TRBJ1-1, with a possible D match to TRBD1 (6 bases). The CDR3 contains 13 residues. Trimming removed 3 bases at V and 7 bases at J, with 12 bases between. Germline assignment: CDR1 LGHDT and CDR2 YNNKEL (reference sequence). The CDR3 is CASSQLGHLEAFF. The CDR3 bases are TGTGCCAGCAGCCAGCTGGGACATCTTGAAGCTTTCTTT.

The genes are TRBV4-2 and TRBJ2-7; 9 bases agree with TRBD1. After removal of 0 bases from V and 5 bases from J, the junction contained 8 bases not matched to a gene. This CDR3 is built from 16 residues. Germline V CDR1 and CDR2: LGHNA, YNFKEQ. CDR3 sequence reads: CASSQEGGTGPDEQYF. CDR3 coding DNA: TGTGCCAGCAGCCAAGAAGGTGGGACAGGGCCGGACGAGCAGTACTTC.

This clone was picked up a small number of times. The genes are TRBV19 and TRBJ1-1, with D unresolved. The V end lost 6 bases, the J end lost 1 base, and 9 bases lay between the germline ends. Germline V gene data show CDR1 as LNHDA and CDR2 as SQIVND (reference sequence). This CDR3 has 13 amino acids. The CDR3 loop is CASRVTGNTEAFF. For the CDR3, the DNA is TGTGCCAGTAGAGTAACGGGGAACACTGAAGCTTTCTTT.

V is TRBV5-1 and J is TRBJ1-6, with D unresolved. CDR1 is SGHRS and CDR2 is YFSETQ in the germline V gene. CDR3 length: 17 residues. Deletions cut 4 bases from V and 11 bases from J, with 25 bases between. The CDR3 region is CASSHVLRGDGRPPLHF. The CDR3 coding sequence is TGCGCCAGCAGCCACGTCCTCCGGGGAGATGGGCGGCCACCCCTCCACTTT.

This sequence joins TRBV5-4 and TRBJ2-3; 8 nucleotides line up with TRBD2. J lost 6 bases, V lost 4 bases, and 10 bases had no gene match. This CDR3 is built from 15 residues. Per germline, CDR1 SGHNT and CDR2 YYREEE (reference sequence). The CDR3 sequence is CASSSLAGSEDTQYF. The CDR3 region has the DNA TGTGCCAGCAGCAGCCTAGCGGGTAGTGAGGATACGCAGTATTTT.

J is TRBJ2-7 and V is TRBV28; no definite D call. Trimming cost V 6 bases and J 3 bases, with 6 bases left between them. CDR3 length: 11 residues. CDR1 and CDR2 (germline): MDHEN, SYDVKM. CDR3: CASSTLYEQYF. The CDR3 DNA reads TGTGCCAGCAGCACCCTCTACGAGCAGTACTTC.

The chain has TRBV12-5 and TRBJ2-7; D tentatively reads TRBD1 or TRBD2 (5 bases each). The CDR3 extends over 14 amino acids. The germline CDR1 and CDR2 sequences are LGHNT and FRNRAP. V was clipped by 6 bases and J by 0 bases, with 12 bases between them. The chain's CDR3 is CASGSGTLSYEQYF. The CDR3 nucleotides read TGTGCTAGTGGCTCCGGGACGCTCTCCTACGAGCAGTACTTC.

The CDR3 DNA reads TGTGCCACGGTACGACAGGGGCGGACTGAGAACACTGAAGCTTTCTTT. Its translation is CATVRQGRTENTEAFF. The gene calls are TRBV2 and TRBJ1-1; 8 positions agree with TRBD1. Unmatched junction bases numbered 14, after V lost 10 bases and J lost 1 base. Germline CDR1 and CDR2: SNHLY and FYNNEI. CDR3 length: 16 amino acids.

The chain is built from TRBV19 and TRBJ2-5; D remains unclear. Germline V gene data show CDR1 as LNHDA and CDR2 as SQIVND (reference sequence). V was clipped by 3 bases and J by 5 bases, with 10 bases between them. The CDR3 length is 13 residues. CDR3 protein: CASSITGLETQYF. The CDR3 DNA sequence: TGTGCCAGTAGTATCACCGGGTTGGAGACCCAGTACTTC.

The J gene is TRBJ1-3, the V gene TRBV3-1 (or the pseudogene TRBV3-2), with 7 bases identical to TRBD1. Germline V CDR1 and CDR2: LGHDT, YNNKEL (reference sequence). There are 15 residues in the CDR3. Trimming took 3 bases from V and 8 from J; bases not matched to a gene: 10. CDR3 DNA: TGTGCCAGCAGCCACACCAGGACAGGATTAGACACCATATATTTT. Protein product: CASSHTRTGLDTIYF.

This clone was observed a single time. The chain employs TRBV19 and TRBJ1-5; 9 nucleotides align to TRBD1. This CDR3 has 15 residues. The junction had 5 bases not matched to a gene; V was cut back by 7 bases and J by 1 base. Germline CDR1 LNHDA, CDR2 SQIVND (reference sequence). CDR3: CASTPDRGSNQPQHF. The CDR3 DNA reads as TGTGCCAGTACTCCGGACAGGGGAAGCAATCAGCCCCAGCATTTT.

The chain joins TRBV11-2 to TRBJ1-1, with 7 bases aligning to TRBD1. Germline V lookup: CDR1 SGHAT, CDR2 FQNNGV. The ends lost 4 bases at V and 4 bases at J; junction bases unmatched: 6. CDR3 size: 14 residues. In DNA form, the CDR3 reads TGTGCCAGCAGCTCACAGGGGATGAGCACTGAAGCTTTCTTT. Translated, it gives CASSSQGMSTEAFF.

This chain uses TRBV7-9 with TRBJ1-5; 7 positions agree with TRBD1. V shed 2 bases, J shed 5 bases, and the junction held 6 bases outside the gene matches. Germline V CDR1 and CDR2: SEHNR, FQNEAQ (reference sequence). The CDR3 extends over 15 amino acids. CDR3 sequence reads: CASSLSRGIDQPQHF. CDR3 DNA: TGTGCCAGCAGCTTAAGCAGGGGGATAGATCAGCCCCAGCATTTT.

The V gene is TRBV10-3, the J gene TRBJ1-5; perhaps TRBD1 as D (6 bases). The CDR3 is 18 amino acids. V gave up 2 bases and J gave up 4 bases, with 21 bases separating them. Germline V lookup: CDR1 ENHRY, CDR2 SYGVKD. The CDR3 nucleotides read TGTGCCATCAGTGAGGTTTTTTGGGACACCATACGGAATCAGCCCCAGCATTTT. Protein sequence: CAISEVFWDTIRNQPQHF.